The next 23 T cell receptor beta chains were all read from a single sample in a study of T-cell reconstitution after alpha-beta-depleted transplantation in children. Preparation of the TCRbeta library used unique molecular identifiers. TCRdb fed the PCR reads into MiXCR, producing one record per CDR3 protein. The sample records 110,000 or so distinct CDR3 sequences, approximately 6.9% being singletons. The sequenced sample was PBMCs, mostly from graft donor cells, obtained 360 days after TCRalphabeta/CD19-depleted stem cell transplant. The source is a male patient aged 2-9 years who had a stem cell transplant for acute lymphoblastic leukemia, so the T cells may come from the graft donor.

V is TRBV20-1 and J is TRBJ2-5; 13 bases align to TRBD2. J lost 9 bases, V lost 2 bases, and 18 bases had no gene match. Germline loops: CDR1 DFQATT, CDR2 SNEGSKA (reference sequence). The CDR3 is 18 residues long. The CDR3 loop reads CSARLTSGGYSHNWAQYF. DNA for the CDR3: TGCAGTGCTAGATTGACTAGCGGGGGGTATTCACATAATTGGGCCCAGTACTTC.

This clonotype was recorded at least ten times. The J gene is TRBJ1-2, the V gene TRBV3-1; D unclear. V was clipped by 1 base and J by 4 bases, with 10 bases between them. Germline V gives CDR1 LGHDT, CDR2 YNNKEL (reference sequence). CDR3 length: 14 amino acids. The chain's CDR3 is CASSQGVRGYGYTF. Written as DNA, the CDR3 is TGTGCCAGCAGCCAAGGGGTCCGGGGCTATGGCTACACCTTC.

This clonotype came up many times. The chain recombines TRBV12-5 with TRBJ2-1; 8 nucleotides match TRBD2. CDR1 is LGHNT, CDR2 FRNRAP, per germline. V lost 0 bases, J lost 7 bases, and 5 bases stayed unmatched. The CDR3 extends over 15 amino acids. In DNA, the CDR3 is TGTGCTAGTGGTTTGGTCTCAGCGGGGGTGAATGAGCAGTTCTTC. Translated: CASGLVSAGVNEQFF.

The sample holds many counts of this clonotype. The V and J genes are TRBV21-1 and TRBJ2-5; TRBD1, as called in the table, went unchecked against the DNA. TRBV21-1 is a pseudogene. This CDR3 is 17 amino acids long. The CDR3 sequence: CASSKGNTGIGEETQYF. CDR3 nucleotide sequence: TGTGCCAGCAGCAAAGGCAACACAGGGATTGGAGAAGAGACCCAGTACTTC.

This clonotype was counted ten times or more. J is TRBJ2-7 and V is TRBV10-3; D unresolved. This CDR3 comprises 10 residues. CDR1 is ENHRY, CDR2 SYGVKD, per germline. The germline V and J ends were trimmed by 5 bases and 13 bases, with 12 bases remaining between them. This chain's CDR3 is CAISRSPSYF. The DNA of the CDR3 is TGTGCCATCAGTCGGTCCCCCTCTTACTTC.

This clonotype showed up many times. The chain employs TRBV5-1 and TRBJ2-3; the D is unclear. The CDR3 runs 14 residues. The V end was cut by 0 bases, the J end by 5 bases, with 10 bases between. The V gene's germline CDR1 is SGHRS and CDR2 YFSETQ. DNA of the CDR3: TGCGCCAGCAGCTTGGCCAAGAGGATAGATACGCAGTATTTT. Translated: CASSLAKRIDTQYF.

This clonotype was detected a few times. The chain joins TRBV2 to TRBJ2-7; D not certain. Germline V gene sequence: CDR1 SNHLY, CDR2 FYNNEI. V was trimmed by 10 bases and J by 2 bases, leaving 15 bases between them. This CDR3 has 13 amino acids. The CDR3, as DNA: TGTGCCACCGACGACCTAACGACCTACGAGCAGTACTTC. Translated, it gives CATDDLTTYEQYF.

This clonotype was detected many times. The chain uses TRBV29-1 and TRBJ2-1; 7 bases fit TRBD1. Germline loops: CDR1 SQVTM, CDR2 ANQGSEA. The CDR3 spans 14 residues. With V trimmed by 6 bases and J by 4 bases, 9 bases remained unmatched. CDR3 DNA sequence: TGCAGCGTGGGTGGACAGGACAGGTACAATGAGCAGTTCTTC. Amino acid sequence: CSVGGQDRYNEQFF.

This clonotype has at least ten counts. The gene calls are TRBV20-1 and TRBJ2-3; D may be TRBD2 (6 bases). Germline V gives CDR1 DFQATT, CDR2 SNEGSKA (reference sequence). The CDR3 covers 13 residues. Trimming pared 0 bases from V and 8 bases from J, leaving 12 bases between. CDR3 sequence reads: CSAREQGGVTQYF. The CDR3 region has the DNA TGCAGTGCTAGAGAGCAGGGAGGAGTTACGCAGTATTTT.

This clonotype was seen more than once but under ten times. This rearrangement joins TRBV9 to TRBJ2-2, with TRBD1 identical over 7 bases. V gave up 1 base and J gave up 1 base; unmatched junction bases: 7. CDR3 length equals 17 residues. CDR1 is SGDLS, CDR2 YYNGEE, per germline. The CDR3 bases are TGTGCCAGCAGCGTACCCCGGCAGGGGGAGAACACCGGGGAGCTGTTTTTT. Its translation is CASSVPRQGENTGELFF.

This clonotype was detected many times. The genes are TRBV7-9 and TRBJ2-7; 7 nucleotides align to TRBD1. The CDR3 runs 16 residues. With V trimmed by 5 bases and J by 0 bases, 10 bases remained unmatched. In germline, CDR1 is SEHNR, CDR2 FQNEAQ (reference sequence). CDR3 protein: CASSPDTGASSYEQYF. The CDR3 nucleotides read TGTGCCAGCAGCCCAGACACAGGGGCGAGCTCCTACGAGCAGTACTTC.

The V call is TRBV7-7, the J call TRBJ2-7; 7 bases fit TRBD1. Trimming at V came to 5 bases and at J to 3 bases, leaving 16 bases not matched to a gene. CDR1 and CDR2 (germline): SSHAT, FNYEAQ (reference sequence). The CDR3 is made up of 17 amino acids. This chain's CDR3 is CASSPLGPGDSNYEQYF. In nucleotides, the CDR3 is TGTGCCAGCAGCCCTTTAGGGCCCGGGGACAGCAACTACGAGCAGTACTTC.

This clonotype appeared many times. The chain has TRBV2 and TRBJ2-7; D not certain. The ends were cut back, 3 bases at V and 5 bases at J, with 11 bases in the middle. Germline V gene data show CDR1 as SNHLY and CDR2 as FYNNEI. The CDR3 is made up of 13 amino acids. In DNA form, the CDR3 reads TGTGCCAGCAGTGACCCGACTCACCACGAGCAGTACTTC. It codes for CASSDPTHHEQYF.

Only a few counts were recorded for this clonotype. The junction does not match germline at one end; this may be a read error. This chain links TRBV7-2 with TRBJ1-4; D may be TRBD1 (6 bases). Germline loops: CDR1 SGHTA, CDR2 FQGNSA. The CDR3 is made up of 18 amino acids. This chain's CDR3 is CPSSFIAGRGGTNEKLFF. Here the CDR3 DNA reads TGTCCCAGCAGCTTTATCGCTGGCAGGGGAGGCACTAATGAAAAACTGTTTTTT.

This clonotype appeared many times. The rearrangement joins TRBV7-3 to TRBJ2-2; D is unresolved. Deletions cut 1 base from V and 8 bases from J, with 5 bases between. Germline loops: CDR1 SGHTA, CDR2 FQGTGA. The CDR3 runs 12 residues. In DNA, the CDR3 is TGTGCCAGCAGCTTAAAGCAGGGGGAGCTGTTTTTT. Amino acids: CASSLKQGELFF.

This clonotype turned up a few times. This sequence joins TRBV18 and TRBJ1-1; no definite D call. Trimming removed 2 bases at V and 7 bases at J, with 8 bases between. Germline V gene data show CDR1 as KGHSH and CDR2 as LQKENI. The CDR3 is made up of 12 amino acids. The DNA for the CDR3 is TGTGCCAGCTCACCAGGGAAGGGTGAAGCTTTCTTT. Translated, it gives CASSPGKGEAFF.

This clonotype was seen a handful of times. This chain joins TRBV7-9 and TRBJ1-2; D call uncertain. CDR3 length equals 15 residues. Germline assignment: CDR1 SEHNR and CDR2 FQNEAQ (reference sequence). Trimming removed 3 bases at V and 1 base at J, with 12 bases between. This CDR3 reads CASSFFRTSNYGYTF. Written as DNA, the CDR3 is TGTGCCAGCAGCTTCTTCAGGACTAGTAACTATGGCTACACCTTC.

The table lists this clonotype with many counts. V usage is TRBV27 and J usage is TRBJ1-1; a weak D match, TRBD1 (5 bases). Trimming pared 0 bases from V and 0 bases from J, leaving 11 bases between. The CDR3 is 16 residues long. Looked up from germline, CDR1 is MNHEY and CDR2 is SMNVEV (reference sequence). CDR3 sequence (DNA): TGTGCCAGCAGTTTATCCGAGACAGATATGAACACTGAAGCTTTCTTT. Translation: CASSLSETDMNTEAFF.

This clonotype was detected ten times or more. The chain employs TRBV7-9 and TRBJ1-1, with 9 nucleotides matching TRBD1. The CDR3 contains 15 residues. With V trimmed by 0 bases and J by 5 bases, 4 bases remained unmatched. CDR1 is SEHNR and CDR2 is FQNEAQ in the germline V gene (reference sequence). CDR3 coding DNA: TGTGCCAGCAGCTTAGCAGGGACAGGGAGGACTGAAGCTTTCTTT. Protein product: CASSLAGTGRTEAFF.

This clonotype was counted ten times or more. V is TRBV5-6 and J is TRBJ2-7; 7 bases fit TRBD1. The ends lost 4 bases at V and 5 bases at J; junction bases unmatched: 9. CDR3 length: 14 residues. Germline-derived CDR1 and CDR2 are SGHDT and YYEEEE. The CDR3 spells CASSAMGQPHEQYF. The CDR3 nucleotides read TGTGCCAGCAGCGCAATGGGACAGCCCCACGAGCAGTACTTC.

There are a few counts of this clonotype. The CDR3 DNA is TGTGCCACCAGTGGGCTCGGTCAGCCCCAGCATTTT. Translating gives CATSGLGQPQHF. The rearrangement uses TRBV24-1 and TRBJ1-5; no reliable D call. Germline V gene data show CDR1 as KGHDR and CDR2 as SFDVKD. Trimming took 5 bases from V and 6 from J, leaving 7 bases between them. The CDR3 sequence is 12 residues long.

This clonotype was seen more than once but under ten times. This chain joins TRBV6-6 and TRBJ1-4; 7 nucleotides agree with TRBD1. V trimming: 8 bases; J trimming: 6 bases; junction bases outside the gene matches: 3. From germline, CDR1 is MNHNY and CDR2 SVGAGI (reference sequence). This CDR3 has 12 amino acids. CDR3 region: CASRQGDEKLFF. CDR3 coding DNA: TGTGCCAGCCGACAGGGTGATGAAAAACTGTTTTTT.

This clonotype was detected many times. The V gene is TRBV20-1, the J gene TRBJ2-3; maybe TRBD2 (6 bases). The V gene's germline CDR1 is DFQATT and CDR2 SNEGSKA (reference sequence). V lost 7 bases and J 3 bases, leaving 11 bases between the germline ends. The CDR3 has 12 residues. CDR3 DNA: TGCAGTGGCCCGACTAGTACAGATACGCAGTATTTT. Translated: CSGPTSTDTQYF.